This T cell receptor (beta chain) emerged from a study of radiotherapy plus CTLA-4 blockade in lung cancer. Study conclusions and caveats: Researchers report tumor-derived TCR clones expanding in blood after radiotherapy plus ipilimumab.

TCRdb keeps only in-frame clones here, not all; method: immunoSEQ multiplex PCR. The data contain about 31,000 clones, roughly 71% of them seen just once; the ten biggest clones take up around 4.5%. About this clone itself: Its cognate antigen is unknown.

V shed 5 bases and J shed 0 bases, with 11 bases lying between them. This CDR3 comprises 16 residues. Germline values: CDR1 SNHLY, CDR2 FYNNEI. The source is a human donor with non-small cell lung cancer whose response to radiotherapy plus ipilimumab could not be evaluated. Sequencing was performed on peripheral blood, taken from a patient treated with radiotherapy plus ipilimumab. This chain joins TRBV2 and TRBJ2-6, with D maybe TRBD1 (6 bases). The CDR3 spells CASSRDTSSGANVLTF. The CDR3 nucleotides read TGTGCCAGCAGTCGGGACACCAGCTCTGGGGCCAACGTCCTGACTTTC.